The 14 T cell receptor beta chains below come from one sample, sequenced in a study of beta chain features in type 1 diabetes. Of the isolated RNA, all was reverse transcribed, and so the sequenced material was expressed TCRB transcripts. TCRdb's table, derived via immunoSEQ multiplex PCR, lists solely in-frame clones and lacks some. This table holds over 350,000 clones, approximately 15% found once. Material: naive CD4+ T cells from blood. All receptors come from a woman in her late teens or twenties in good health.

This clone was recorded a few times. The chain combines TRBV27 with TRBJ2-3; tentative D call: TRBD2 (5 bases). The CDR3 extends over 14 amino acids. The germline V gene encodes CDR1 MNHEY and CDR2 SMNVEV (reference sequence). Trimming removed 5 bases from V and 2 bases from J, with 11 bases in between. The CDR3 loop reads CASSRLGVTDTQYF. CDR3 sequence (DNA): TGTGCCAGCAGTCGATTGGGAGTCACAGATACGCAGTATTTT.

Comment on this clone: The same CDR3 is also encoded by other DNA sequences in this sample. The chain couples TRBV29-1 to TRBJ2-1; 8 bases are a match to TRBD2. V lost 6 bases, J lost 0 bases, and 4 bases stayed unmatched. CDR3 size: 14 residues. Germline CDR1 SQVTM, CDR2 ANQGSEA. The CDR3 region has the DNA TGCAGCGTAGCCGGGACTAGCTCCTACAATGAGCAGTTCTTC. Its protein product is CSVAGTSSYNEQFF.

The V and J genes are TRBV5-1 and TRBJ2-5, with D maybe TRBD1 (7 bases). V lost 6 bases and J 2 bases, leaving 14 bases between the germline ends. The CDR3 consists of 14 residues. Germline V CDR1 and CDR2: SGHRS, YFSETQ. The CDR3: CASNRGTAQETQYF. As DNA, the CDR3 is TGCGCCAGCAACCGGGGGACAGCTCAAGAGACCCAGTACTTC.

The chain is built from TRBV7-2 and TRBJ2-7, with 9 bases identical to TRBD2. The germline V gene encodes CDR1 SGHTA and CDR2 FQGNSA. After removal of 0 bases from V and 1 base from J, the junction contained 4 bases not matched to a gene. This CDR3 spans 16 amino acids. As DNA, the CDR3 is TGTGCCAGCAGCTTAGCACTAGCGGGCCCTTCCTACGAGCAGTACTTC. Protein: CASSLALAGPSYEQYF.

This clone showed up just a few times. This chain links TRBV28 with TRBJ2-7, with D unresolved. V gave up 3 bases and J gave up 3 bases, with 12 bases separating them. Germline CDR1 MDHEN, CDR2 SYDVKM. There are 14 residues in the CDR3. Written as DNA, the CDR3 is TGTGCCAGCAGTTTGTACAGCTCCTTCTACGAGCAGTACTTC. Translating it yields CASSLYSSFYEQYF. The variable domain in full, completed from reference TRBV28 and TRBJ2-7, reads DVKVTQSSRYLVKRTGEKVFLECVQDMDHENMFWYRQDPGLGLRLIYFSYDVKMKEKGDIPEGYSVSREKKERFSLILESASTNQTSMYLCASSLYSSFYEQYFGPGTRLTVT.

CDR3: CASSRGGREKLFF. CDR3 DNA sequence: TGTGCCAGCAGCCGCGGGGGACGGGAAAAACTGTTTTTT. This chain joins TRBV7-2 and TRBJ1-4; perhaps TRBD1 as D (5 bases). V lost 5 bases, J lost 8 bases, and 12 bases lay in between. The CDR3 is made up of 13 amino acids. Germline V gene lookup returns CDR1 SGHTA and CDR2 FQGNSA.

CDR3 in DNA: TGCGCCAGCAGCTTGGGCAGACTCATTAATGAGCAGTTCTTC. Amino acids: CASSLGRLINEQFF. V and J are TRBV5-1 and TRBJ2-1; D not certain. Germline values: CDR1 SGHRS, CDR2 YFSETQ. The V and J ends lost 0 bases and 7 bases respectively, with 11 bases between them. The length of the CDR3 is 14 residues.

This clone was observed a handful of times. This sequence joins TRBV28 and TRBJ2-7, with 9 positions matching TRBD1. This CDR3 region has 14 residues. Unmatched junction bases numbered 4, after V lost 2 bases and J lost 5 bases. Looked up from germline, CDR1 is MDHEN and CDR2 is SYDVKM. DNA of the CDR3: TGTGCCAGCAGTTTAGGGACAGGGCAACACGAGCAGTACTTC. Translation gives CASSLGTGQHEQYF.

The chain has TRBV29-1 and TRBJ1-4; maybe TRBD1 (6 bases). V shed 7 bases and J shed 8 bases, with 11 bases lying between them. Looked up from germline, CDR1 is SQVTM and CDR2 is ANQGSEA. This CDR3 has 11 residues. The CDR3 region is CSAGQGEKLFF. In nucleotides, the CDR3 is TGCAGCGCGGGACAAGGAGAAAAACTGTTTTTT. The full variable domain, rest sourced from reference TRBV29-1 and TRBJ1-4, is SAVISQKPSRDICQRGTSLTIQCQVDSQVTMMFWYRQQPGQSLTLIATANQGSEATYESGFVIDKFPISRPNLTFSTLTVSNMSPEDSSIYLCSAGQGEKLFFGSGTQLSVL.

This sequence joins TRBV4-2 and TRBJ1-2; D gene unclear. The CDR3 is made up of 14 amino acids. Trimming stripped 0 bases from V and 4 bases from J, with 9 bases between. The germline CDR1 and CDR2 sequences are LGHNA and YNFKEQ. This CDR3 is CASSQDLEIYGYTF. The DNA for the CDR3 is TGTGCCAGCAGCCAAGATCTAGAGATCTATGGCTACACCTTC.

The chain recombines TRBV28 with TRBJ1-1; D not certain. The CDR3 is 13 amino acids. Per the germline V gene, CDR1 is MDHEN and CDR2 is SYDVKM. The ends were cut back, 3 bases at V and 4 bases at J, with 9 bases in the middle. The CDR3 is CASSFLPGTEAFF. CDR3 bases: TGTGCCAGCAGTTTCCTCCCGGGCACTGAAGCTTTCTTT.

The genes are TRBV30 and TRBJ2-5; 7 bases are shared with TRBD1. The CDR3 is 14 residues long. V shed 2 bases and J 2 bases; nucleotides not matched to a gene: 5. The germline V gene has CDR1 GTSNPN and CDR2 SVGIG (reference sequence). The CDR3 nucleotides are TGTGCCTGGAGTTTGGGACAGCCTCAAGAGACCCAGTACTTC. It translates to CAWSLGQPQETQYF.

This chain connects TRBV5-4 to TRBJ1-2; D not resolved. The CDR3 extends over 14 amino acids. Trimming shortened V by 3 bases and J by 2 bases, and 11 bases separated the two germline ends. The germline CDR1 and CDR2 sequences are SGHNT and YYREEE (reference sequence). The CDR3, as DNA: TGTGCCAGCAGCTGGCTCGGGAAGAACTATGGCTACACCTTC. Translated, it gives CASSWLGKNYGYTF.

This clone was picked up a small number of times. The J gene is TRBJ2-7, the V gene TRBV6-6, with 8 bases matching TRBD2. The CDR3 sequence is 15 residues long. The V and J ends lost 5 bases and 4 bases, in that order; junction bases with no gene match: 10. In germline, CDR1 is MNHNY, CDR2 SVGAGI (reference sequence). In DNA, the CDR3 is TGTGCCAGCAGTCCACGGAGTAGCGGGACGTACGAGCAGTACTTC. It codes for CASSPRSSGTYEQYF.